The 16 T cell receptor beta chains presented below share a single source sample, sequenced in a study of Graves' ophthalmopathy and Graves' hyperthyroidism listed by TCRdb under 2018. The sequencer listed for this sample is Illumina HiSeq 2000. For repertoire sequencing, TCR beta CDR3 regions were amplified from RNA transcripts. The first round was an RT-PCR using HTBI primers with the Qiagen OneStep RT-PCR kit, and this first round was followed by a second-round multiplex PCR, then size selection and purification. TCRdb passed the public sequencing reads through fastp at Q25 and MiXCR, retaining productive beta sequences. CDR3 protein duplicates are merged, each entry listing the most common genes and DNA. This sample is represented by about 400,000 distinct CDR3 sequences; around 19% of them were singletons. Of the sample, roughly 1.4% is held by the ten largest clones. The sequenced sample was peripheral blood. All receptors derive from a woman aged 18-29 years with Graves' ophthalmopathy. Donor details come from another sample of the same person, matched by shared clones.

This clonotype was seen at least ten times. The chain carries TRBV7-2 and TRBJ1-5; D remains unclear. CDR1 and CDR2 (germline): SGHTA, FQGNSA. Trimming stripped 4 bases from V and 3 bases from J, with 10 bases between. The CDR3 extends over 14 amino acids. This chain's CDR3 is CASSSGALNQPQHF. DNA of the CDR3: TGTGCCAGCAGCTCCGGAGCCCTCAATCAGCCCCAGCATTTT.

In this sample, this clonotype turned up many times. The J gene is TRBJ2-7, the V gene TRBV11-2; D is perhaps TRBD1 or TRBD2 (6 bases each). Trimming cost V 0 bases and J 4 bases, with 13 bases left between them. The CDR3 sequence is 15 residues long. The V gene's germline CDR1 is SGHAT and CDR2 FQNNGV. The CDR3: CASSLDGGPLYEQYF. For the CDR3, the DNA is TGTGCCAGCAGCTTAGATGGGGGGCCCCTATACGAGCAGTACTTC.

The chain joins TRBV6-2 or TRBV6-3 to TRBJ1-1; D is unclear. The CDR3 totals 14 residues. V was clipped by 2 bases and J by 4 bases, with 11 bases between them. Germline V CDR1 and CDR2: MNHEY, SVGEGT. CDR3 in DNA: TGTGCCAGCAGTTACCTCGGGTTGGGCACTGAAGCTTTCTTT. This codes for CASSYLGLGTEAFF.

This clonotype showed up many times. The CDR3 DNA reads TGTGCCAGCAGTCTGACTGAATCCTACGAGCAGTACTTC. It specifies CASSLTESYEQYF. The chain is built from TRBV11-2 and TRBJ2-7; D call uncertain. CDR3 length: 13 amino acids. CDR1 and CDR2 (germline): SGHAT, FQNNGV. V shed 6 bases and J shed 1 base, with 10 bases lying between them.

The J gene is TRBJ2-7, the V gene TRBV6-2 or TRBV6-3, with TRBD1 as a possible D gene (5 bases). Trimming took 0 bases from V and 2 from J, leaving 8 bases between them. The germline gives CDR1 MNHEY, CDR2 SVGEGT. The CDR3 length is 14 residues. CDR3 coding DNA: TGTGCCAGCAGTTACTCTGGACATACCTACGAGCAGTACTTC. Translating it yields CASSYSGHTYEQYF.

This clonotype was detected ten times or more. V and J are TRBV28 and TRBJ1-5; possible D gene TRBD1, 5 bases. The V gene lost 7 bases and the J gene lost 4 bases, with 23 bases spanning the gap. From germline, CDR1 is MDHEN and CDR2 SYDVKM. CDR3 length equals 17 residues. The CDR3 DNA is TGTGCCAGCAATTCCGCCGAGGGACCCCTCGGGAATCAGCCCCAGCATTTT. It is translated as CASNSAEGPLGNQPQHF.

V is TRBV6-1 and J is TRBJ2-7; D is unclear. This CDR3 is built from 14 residues. The ends were cut back, 10 bases at V and 1 base at J, with 17 bases in the middle. The germline gives CDR1 MNHNS, CDR2 SASEGT. CDR3 residues: CAISDGRYSYEQYF. The CDR3 DNA reads TGTGCCATCAGCGACGGTAGATATTCCTACGAGCAGTACTTC.

At least ten counts were recorded for this clonotype. This chain connects TRBV6-5 to TRBJ2-7; perhaps TRBD2 as D (6 bases). The CDR3 covers 13 residues. Germline-derived CDR1 and CDR2 are MNHEY and SVGAGI. Trimming took off 10 bases at V and 1 base at J, with 14 bases between the two ends. DNA for the CDR3: TGTGCCACCCCCGCGGAGGGTTCCTACGAGCAGTACTTC. Its translation: CATPAEGSYEQYF.

The table lists this clonotype with many counts. The V and J genes are TRBV19 and TRBJ1-5, with a tentative D call TRBD1 (6 bases). Germline CDR1 LNHDA, CDR2 SQIVND (reference sequence). The CDR3 runs to 15 residues. Deletions cut 3 bases from V and 7 bases from J, with 16 bases between. CDR3 amino acids: CASSILEGGSQPQHF. The CDR3 DNA reads TGTGCCAGTAGTATCTTGGAGGGGGGAAGCCAGCCCCAGCATTTT.

J is TRBJ2-2 and V is TRBV6-2 or TRBV6-3, with 7 bases identical to TRBD1. CDR1 and CDR2 (germline): MNHEY, SVGEGT. The CDR3 spans 16 residues. J lost 1 base, V lost 6 bases, and 8 bases had no gene match. In nucleotides, the CDR3 is TGTGCCAGCAGCCATCCTACAGGGGAGAACACCGGGGAGCTGTTTTTT. Protein: CASSHPTGENTGELFF.

In this sample, this clonotype turned up many times. The chain couples TRBV30 to TRBJ1-1; tentatively, D is TRBD1 (6 bases). The CDR3 consists of 14 residues. Germline CDR1 and CDR2: GTSNPN and SVGIG (reference sequence). V dropped 3 bases and J dropped 1 base, with 12 bases sitting between them. Here the CDR3 reads CAWSNTGRNTEAFF. DNA for the CDR3: TGTGCCTGGAGCAATACAGGGAGGAACACTGAAGCTTTCTTT.

This clonotype has a count of ten or more. The rearrangement links TRBV7-2 to TRBJ2-2; D gene uncertain. V dropped 1 base and J dropped 7 bases, with 13 bases sitting between them. This CDR3 is 15 amino acids long. CDR1 and CDR2 (germline): SGHTA, FQGNSA. The CDR3 spells CASSLGPSHRGELFF. DNA for the CDR3: TGTGCCAGCAGCTTAGGCCCCTCCCACCGCGGGGAGCTGTTTTTT. The full variable domain, its missing parts supplied by reference TRBV7-2 and TRBJ2-2, is GAGVSQSPSNKVTEKGKDVELRCDPISGHTALYWYRQSLGQGLEFLIYFQGNSAPDKSGLPSDRFSAERTGGSVSTLTIQRTQQEDSAVYLCASSLGPSHRGELFFGEGSRLTVL.

This clonotype was counted at least ten times. The rearrangement links TRBV7-9 to TRBJ1-1; D might be TRBD1 (5 bases). Trimming stripped 4 bases from V and 1 base from J, with 10 bases between. The germline V gene has CDR1 SEHNR and CDR2 FQNEAQ (reference sequence). The CDR3 covers 14 residues. In DNA, the CDR3 is TGTGCCAGCAGCTCCACGACAGAGAACACTGAAGCTTTCTTT. It codes for CASSSTTENTEAFF.

The sample holds many counts of this clonotype. The chain recombines TRBV10-1 with TRBJ2-5, with TRBD2 matching over 7 bases. The germline V gene encodes CDR1 WNHNN and CDR2 SYGVQD (reference sequence). The CDR3 is 15 residues long. The V segment lost 4 bases and the J segment 1 base; nucleotides outside the gene matches: 6. CDR3 nucleotides: TGCGCCAGCAGTGCTGGCCTAGCGGCCCAAGAGACCCAGTACTTC. Protein sequence: CASSAGLAAQETQYF.

The table lists this clonotype with many counts. The chain joins TRBV24-1 to TRBJ1-1, with D maybe TRBD1 (5 bases). The CDR3 spans 13 residues. V was shortened by 9 bases and J by 4 bases, with 14 bases between the two germline ends. Germline assignment: CDR1 KGHDR and CDR2 SFDVKD. The CDR3 protein is CATHLPGITEAFF. The CDR3 nucleotides are TGTGCCACCCACCTACCAGGGATCACTGAAGCTTTCTTT.

This clonotype was seen many times. The junction does not match germline at one end; this may be a read error. The chain couples TRBV12-3 or TRBV12-4 to TRBJ1-1; 7 positions agree with TRBD1. The CDR3 runs 13 residues. Here the CDR3 DNA reads TGTGCCAGCAGTTTGATGGAGGGGGCTGAAGCTTACTTT. This encodes CASSLMEGAEAYF.